This T cell receptor beta chain was profiled in a study of OX40 agonist ivuxolimab in advanced cancers. V was pared by 6 bases and J by 2 bases, with 17 bases between. CDR1 is MNHEY and CDR2 is SMNVEV in the germline V gene (reference sequence). This CDR3 has 16 residues. Study-level points and caveats: Among the least clonally expanded were partial responders at 0.1-3.0 mg/kg.

With regard to this clone: Its antigen is not known.

The assay was immunoSEQ multiplex PCR, and TCRdb's table has in-frame clones only and misses some. This table has tens of thousands of clones, 88% appearing once. This receptor was identified in an adult with an advanced solid tumor such as melanoma, head and neck, liver or kidney cancer. V gene TRBV27 combines with J gene TRBJ2-1; perhaps TRBD2 as D (5 bases). The specimen comprised CD4+ or CD8+ T cells sorted from blood, sampled in a trial of the OX40 agonist ivuxolimab. The CDR3 bases are TGTGCCAGCAGGGGCCAGGAGGCGAGGACCTACAATGAGCAGTTCTTC. Its translation: CASRGQEARTYNEQFF.